This T cell receptor beta chain originates from a study of shared clonotypes between healthy human individuals. Findings of the study overall: Non-shared clonotypes displayed generation probabilities falling below those of clonotypes present in all four donors.

Measured with immunoSEQ multiplex PCR; TCRdb has only the in-frame clones, and not every one. Of some 2.3 million clones listed, 90% to 95% are singletons. This clone was detected once. The target antigen is unknown. The length of the CDR3 is 16 residues. V shed 2 bases, J shed 4 bases, and the junction held 10 bases outside the gene matches. Per the germline V gene, CDR1 is SGHRS and CDR2 is YFSETQ. The chain has TRBV5-1 and TRBJ2-7; 9 positions match TRBD2. The source is a man aged 18-30 years in good health. Some clones in this sample may be carry-over from other donors' samples. Sample: naive CD4+ T cells from PBMCs. As to subset: CD45RA+ positively selected. CDR3 coding DNA: TGCGCCAGCAGCTTAGACGGAGGCGGGAGGGGGTACGAGCAGTACTTC. It is translated as CASSLDGGGRGYEQYF.